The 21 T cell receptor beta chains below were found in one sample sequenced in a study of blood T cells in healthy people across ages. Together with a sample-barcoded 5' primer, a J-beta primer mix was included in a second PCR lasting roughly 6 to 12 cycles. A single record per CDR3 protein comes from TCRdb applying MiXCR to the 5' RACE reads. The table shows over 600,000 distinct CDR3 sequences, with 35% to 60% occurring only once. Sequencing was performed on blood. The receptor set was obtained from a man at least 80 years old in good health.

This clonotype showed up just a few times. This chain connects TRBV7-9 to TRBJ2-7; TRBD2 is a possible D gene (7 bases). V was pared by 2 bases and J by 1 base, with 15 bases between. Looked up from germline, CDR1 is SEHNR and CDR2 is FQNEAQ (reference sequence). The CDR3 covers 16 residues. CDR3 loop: CASSLYDGGPSYEQYF. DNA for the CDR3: TGTGCCAGCAGCTTATATGACGGGGGGCCTTCCTACGAGCAGTACTTC.

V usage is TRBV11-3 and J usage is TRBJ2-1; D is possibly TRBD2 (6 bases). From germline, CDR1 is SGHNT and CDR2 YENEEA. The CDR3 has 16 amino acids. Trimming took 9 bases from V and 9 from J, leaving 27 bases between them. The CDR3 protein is CASSAGTSPTLGEQFF. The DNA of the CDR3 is TGTGCCAGTAGCGCAGGGACTTCACCGACCCTTGGTGAGCAGTTCTTC.

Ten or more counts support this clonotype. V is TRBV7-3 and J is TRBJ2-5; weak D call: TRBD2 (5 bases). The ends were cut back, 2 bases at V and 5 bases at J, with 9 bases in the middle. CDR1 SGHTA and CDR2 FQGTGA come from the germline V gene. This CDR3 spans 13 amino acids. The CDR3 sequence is CASSLYPGETQYF. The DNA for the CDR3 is TGTGCCAGCAGCTTATACCCGGGGGAGACCCAGTACTTC. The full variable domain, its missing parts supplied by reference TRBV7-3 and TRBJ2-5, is GAGVSQTPSNKVTEKGKYVELRCDPISGHTALYWYRQSLGQGPEFLIYFQGTGAADDSGLPNDRFFAVRPEGSVSTLKIQRTERGDSAVYLCASSLYPGETQYFGPGTRLLVL.

The CDR3 spells CASSPSGVLAKNIQYF. The CDR3 nucleotides read TGTGCCAGCAGCCCGAGTGGGGTACTAGCCAAAAACATTCAGTACTTC. This chain links TRBV12-3 or TRBV12-4 with TRBJ2-4, with D unclear. V was trimmed by 6 bases and J by 0 bases, leaving 15 bases between them. The CDR3 is 16 residues long.

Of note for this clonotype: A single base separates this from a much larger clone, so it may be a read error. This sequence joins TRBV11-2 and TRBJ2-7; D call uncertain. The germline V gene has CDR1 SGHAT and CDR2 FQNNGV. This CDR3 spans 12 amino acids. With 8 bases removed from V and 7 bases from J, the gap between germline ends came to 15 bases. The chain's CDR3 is CASAPRVYEQYF. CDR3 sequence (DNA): TGTGCCAGCGCTCCTAGGGTGTATGAGCAGTACTTC. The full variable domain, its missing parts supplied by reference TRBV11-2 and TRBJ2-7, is EAGVAQSPRYKIIEKRQSVAFWCNPISGHATLYWYQQILGQGPKLLIQFQNNGVVDDSQLPKDRFSAERLKGVDSTLKIQPAKLEDSAVYLCASAPRVYEQYFGPGTRLTVT.

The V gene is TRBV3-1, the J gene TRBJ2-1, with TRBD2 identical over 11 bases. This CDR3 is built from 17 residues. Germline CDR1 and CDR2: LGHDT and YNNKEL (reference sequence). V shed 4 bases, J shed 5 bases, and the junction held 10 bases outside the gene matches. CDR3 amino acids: CASSRDSGLAVNNEQFF. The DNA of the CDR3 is TGTGCCAGCAGCCGCGACTCGGGACTAGCGGTTAACAATGAGCAGTTCTTC.

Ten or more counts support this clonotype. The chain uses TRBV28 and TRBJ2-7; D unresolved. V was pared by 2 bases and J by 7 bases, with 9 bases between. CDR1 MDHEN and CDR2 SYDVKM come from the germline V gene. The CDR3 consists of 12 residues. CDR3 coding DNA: TGTGCCAGCAGTTTAGCCGGGTGGGAGCAGTACTTC. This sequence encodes CASSLAGWEQYF. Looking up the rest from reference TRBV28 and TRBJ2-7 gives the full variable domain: DVKVTQSSRYLVKRTGEKVFLECVQDMDHENMFWYRQDPGLGLRLIYFSYDVKMKEKGDIPEGYSVSREKKERFSLILESASTNQTSMYLCASSLAGWEQYFGPGTRLTVT.

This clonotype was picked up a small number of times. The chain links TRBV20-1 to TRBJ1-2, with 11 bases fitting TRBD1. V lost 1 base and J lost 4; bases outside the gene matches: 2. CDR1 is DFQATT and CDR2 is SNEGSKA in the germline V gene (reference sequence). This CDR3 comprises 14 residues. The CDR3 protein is CSARAGTGGYGYTF. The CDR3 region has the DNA TGCAGTGCTAGAGCCGGGACAGGGGGCTATGGCTACACCTTC.

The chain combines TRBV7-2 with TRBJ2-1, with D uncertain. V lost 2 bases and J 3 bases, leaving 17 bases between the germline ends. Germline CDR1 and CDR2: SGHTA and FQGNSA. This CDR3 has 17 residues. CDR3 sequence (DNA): TGTGCCAGCAGCTTACAGTCAGGAACAATGGACTACAATGAGCAGTTCTTC. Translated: CASSLQSGTMDYNEQFF.

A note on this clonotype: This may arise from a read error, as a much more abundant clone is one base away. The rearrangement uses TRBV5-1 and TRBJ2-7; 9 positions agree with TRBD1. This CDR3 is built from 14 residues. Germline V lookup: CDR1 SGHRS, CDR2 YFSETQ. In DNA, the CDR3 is TGCGCCGGCAGCGTGGACAGGGGAGGAGGCGAGCAGTACTTC. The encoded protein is CAGSVDRGGGEQYF. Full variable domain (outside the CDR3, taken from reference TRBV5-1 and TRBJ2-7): KAGVTQTPRYLIKTRGQQVTLSCSPISGHRSVSWYQQTPGQGLQFLFEYFSETQRNKGNFPGRFSGRQFSNSRSEMNVSTLELGDSALYLCAGSVDRGGGEQYFGPGTRLTVT.

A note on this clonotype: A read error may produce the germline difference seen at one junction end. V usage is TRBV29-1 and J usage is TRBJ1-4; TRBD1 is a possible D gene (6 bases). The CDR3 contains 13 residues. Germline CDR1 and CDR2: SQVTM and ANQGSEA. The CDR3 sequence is CSVELGTNKKPFF. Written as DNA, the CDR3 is TGCAGCGTTGAACTGGGGACAAATAAAAAACCGTTTTTT.

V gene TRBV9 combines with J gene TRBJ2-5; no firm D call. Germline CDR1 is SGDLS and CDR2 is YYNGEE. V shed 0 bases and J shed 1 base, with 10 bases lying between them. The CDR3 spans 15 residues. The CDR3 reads CASSVGPTGQETQYF. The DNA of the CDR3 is TGTGCCAGCAGCGTAGGACCCACGGGCCAAGAGACCCAGTACTTC.

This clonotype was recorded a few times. CDR3 coding DNA: TGCAGTGTATCTTACGGGGCTAGCGGCACAGATACGCAGTATTTT. This translates into CSVSYGASGTDTQYF. The chain combines TRBV20-1 with TRBJ2-3; perhaps TRBD2 as D (6 bases). The CDR3 consists of 15 residues. Between the trimmed V and J ends, which lost 7 bases and 1 base, there was a span of 18 bases. Germline CDR1 reads DFQATT; CDR2 reads SNEGSKA (reference sequence).

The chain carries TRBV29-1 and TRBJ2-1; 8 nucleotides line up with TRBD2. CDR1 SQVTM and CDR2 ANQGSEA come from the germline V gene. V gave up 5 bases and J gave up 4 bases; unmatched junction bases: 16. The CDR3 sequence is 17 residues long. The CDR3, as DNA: TGCAGCGTTCCCATTTCGTTTTTCGAGCGGGGGTACAATGAGCAGTTCTTC. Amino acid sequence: CSVPISFFERGYNEQFF.

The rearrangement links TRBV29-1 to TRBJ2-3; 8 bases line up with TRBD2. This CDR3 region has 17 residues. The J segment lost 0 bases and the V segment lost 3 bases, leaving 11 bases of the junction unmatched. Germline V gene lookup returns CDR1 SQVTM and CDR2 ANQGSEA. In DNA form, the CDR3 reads TGCAGCGTTGATTGGTCCCCGGCGGGGGGAAGCACAGATACGCAGTATTTT. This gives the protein CSVDWSPAGGSTDTQYF.

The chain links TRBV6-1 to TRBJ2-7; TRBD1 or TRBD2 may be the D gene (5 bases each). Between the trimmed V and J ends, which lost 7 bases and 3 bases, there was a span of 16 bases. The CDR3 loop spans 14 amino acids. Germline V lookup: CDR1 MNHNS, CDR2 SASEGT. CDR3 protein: CASMQGPEFYEQYF. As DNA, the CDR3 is TGTGCCAGCATGCAGGGACCCGAATTCTACGAGCAGTACTTC.

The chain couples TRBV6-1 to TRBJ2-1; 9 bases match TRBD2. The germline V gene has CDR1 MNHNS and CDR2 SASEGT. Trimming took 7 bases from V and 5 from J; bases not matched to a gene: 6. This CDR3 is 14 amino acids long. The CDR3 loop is CASTIGGRDNEQFF. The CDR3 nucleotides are TGTGCCAGCACGATCGGCGGGAGGGACAATGAGCAGTTCTTC.

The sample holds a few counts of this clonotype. The CDR3 protein is CAWNGRGDYGYTF. The CDR3 DNA follows: TGTGCCTGGAATGGCCGAGGGGACTATGGCTACACCTTC. This chain uses TRBV30 with TRBJ1-2, with D maybe TRBD1 (5 bases). This CDR3 has 13 residues. With 4 bases removed from V and 3 bases from J, the gap between germline ends came to 12 bases. Germline lookup yields CDR1 GTSNPN and CDR2 SVGIG (reference sequence).

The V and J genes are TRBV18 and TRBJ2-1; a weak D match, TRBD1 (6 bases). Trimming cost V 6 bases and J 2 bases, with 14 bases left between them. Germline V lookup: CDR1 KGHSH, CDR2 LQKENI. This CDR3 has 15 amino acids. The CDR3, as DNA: TGTGCCAGCTCCAAAACACAGGGTACCTACAATGAGCAGTTCTTC. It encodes CASSKTQGTYNEQFF.

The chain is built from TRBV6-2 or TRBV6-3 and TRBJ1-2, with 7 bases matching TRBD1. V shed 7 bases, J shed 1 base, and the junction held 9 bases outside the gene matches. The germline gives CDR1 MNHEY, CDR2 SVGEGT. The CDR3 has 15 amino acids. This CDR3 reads CASNEHRGGNYGYTF. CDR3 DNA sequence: TGTGCCAGCAACGAACACAGGGGAGGTAACTATGGCTACACCTTC.

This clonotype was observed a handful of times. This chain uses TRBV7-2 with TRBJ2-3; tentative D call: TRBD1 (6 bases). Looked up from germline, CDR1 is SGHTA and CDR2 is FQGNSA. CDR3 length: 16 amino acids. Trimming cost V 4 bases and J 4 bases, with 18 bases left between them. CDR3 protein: CASSSRTAKDPDTQYF. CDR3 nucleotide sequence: TGTGCCAGCAGCTCCAGGACAGCCAAAGACCCAGATACGCAGTATTTT.